Sequencing of this T cell receptor (beta chain) was carried out in a study of blood T cell repertoires in COVID-19. Sequencing was performed with immunoSEQ multiplex PCR; in TCRdb, only in-frame clones are kept and a portion is missing. The data hold about 110,000 clones, with approximately 90% observed a single time. The V gene lost 4 bases and the J gene lost 0 bases, with 10 bases spanning the gap. The CDR3 loop spans 16 amino acids. The germline CDR1 and CDR2 sequences are MNHNS and SASEGT. The rearrangement links TRBV6-1 to TRBJ1-6, with D unresolved. The material sequenced was peripheral blood. The source of this sequence is a human donor in a cohort sampled during active COVID-19. The CDR3 bases are TGTGCCAGCAGTGCGAGGCCCAGCTCCTATAATTCACCCCTCCACTTT. It is translated as CASSARPSSYNSPLHF.